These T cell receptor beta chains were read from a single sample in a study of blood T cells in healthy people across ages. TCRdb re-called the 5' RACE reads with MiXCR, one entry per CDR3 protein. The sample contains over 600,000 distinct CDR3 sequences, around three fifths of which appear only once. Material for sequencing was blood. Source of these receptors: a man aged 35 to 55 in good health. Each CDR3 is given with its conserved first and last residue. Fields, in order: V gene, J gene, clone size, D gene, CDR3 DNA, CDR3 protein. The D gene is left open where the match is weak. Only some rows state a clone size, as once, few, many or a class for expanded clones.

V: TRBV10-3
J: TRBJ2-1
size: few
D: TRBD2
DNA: TGTGCCACCGCTGCGGGGGGGAGGAATGAGCAGTTCTTC
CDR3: CATAAGGRNEQFF

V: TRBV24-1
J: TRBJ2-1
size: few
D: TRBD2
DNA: TGTGCCACCAGTGGCGCTAGCGGGGACTACAATGAGCAGTTCTTC
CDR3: CATSGASGDYNEQFF

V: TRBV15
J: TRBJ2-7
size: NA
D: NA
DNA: TGTGCCACCAGCACGCCGAGGGGGTCCGAGTACGAGCAGTACTTC
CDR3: CATSTPRGSEYEQYF

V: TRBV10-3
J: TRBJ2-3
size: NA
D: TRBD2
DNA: TGTGCCATCAGTGGCCCCTTGTCTAGCGGCAGCACAGATACGCAGTATTTT
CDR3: CAISGPLSSGSTDTQYF

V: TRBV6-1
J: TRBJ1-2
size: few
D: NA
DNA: TGTGCCAGCAGTGAATTGAACAGGAGCTCCTATCCCTATGGCTACACCTTC
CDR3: CASSELNRSSYPYGYTF

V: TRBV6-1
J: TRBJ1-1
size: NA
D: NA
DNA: TGTGCCAGCAGTCCTATTCAAGGGGTGAACACTGAAGCTTTCTTT
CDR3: CASSPIQGVNTEAFF

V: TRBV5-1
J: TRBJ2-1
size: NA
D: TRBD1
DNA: TGCGCCAGCAGCTTGGGGACAGGGACCGGGGACAATGAGCAGTTCTTC
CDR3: CASSLGTGTGDNEQFF

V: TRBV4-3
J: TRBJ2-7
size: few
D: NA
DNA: TGCGCCAGCAGCTCACAATGGGGGGACGAGCAGTACTTC
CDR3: CASSSQWGDEQYF

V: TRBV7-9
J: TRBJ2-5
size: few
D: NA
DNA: TGTGCCAGCAGCTTACACCACCAAGAGACCCAGTACTTC
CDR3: CASSLHHQETQYF

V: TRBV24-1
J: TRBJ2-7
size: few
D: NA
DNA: TGTGCCACCAGTGTACCAGGGAGGCACGAGCAGTACTTC
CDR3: CATSVPGRHEQYF

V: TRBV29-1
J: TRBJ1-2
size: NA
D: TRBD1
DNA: TGCAGCGTTGAGACAGGGGAAGGCTACACCTTC
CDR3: CSVETGEGYTF